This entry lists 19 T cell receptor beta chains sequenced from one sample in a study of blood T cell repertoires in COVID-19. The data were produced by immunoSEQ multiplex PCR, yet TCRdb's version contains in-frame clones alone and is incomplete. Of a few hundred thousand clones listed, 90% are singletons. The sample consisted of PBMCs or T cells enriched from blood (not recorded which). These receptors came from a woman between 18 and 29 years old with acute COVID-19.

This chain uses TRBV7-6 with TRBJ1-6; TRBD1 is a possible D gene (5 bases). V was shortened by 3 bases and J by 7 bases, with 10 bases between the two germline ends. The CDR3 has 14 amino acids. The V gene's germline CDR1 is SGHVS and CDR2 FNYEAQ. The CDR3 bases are TGTGCCAGCAGCTTTACAGGATCAAATTCACCCCTCCACTTT. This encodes CASSFTGSNSPLHF.

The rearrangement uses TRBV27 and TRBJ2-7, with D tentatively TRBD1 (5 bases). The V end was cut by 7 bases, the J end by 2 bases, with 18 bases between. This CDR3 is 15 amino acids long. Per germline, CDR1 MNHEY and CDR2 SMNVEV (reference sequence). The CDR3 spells CASTRKGAPPYEQYF. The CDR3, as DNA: TGTGCCAGCACCCGGAAAGGGGCCCCACCCTACGAGCAGTACTTC.

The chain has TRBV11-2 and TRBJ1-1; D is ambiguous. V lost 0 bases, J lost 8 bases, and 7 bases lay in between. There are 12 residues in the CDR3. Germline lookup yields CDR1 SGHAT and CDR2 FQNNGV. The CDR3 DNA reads TGTGCCAGCAGCTTAGAAGCGGGGGAAGCTTTCTTT. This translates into CASSLEAGEAFF. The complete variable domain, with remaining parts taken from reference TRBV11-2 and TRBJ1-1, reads EAGVAQSPRYKIIEKRQSVAFWCNPISGHATLYWYQQILGQGPKLLIQFQNNGVVDDSQLPKDRFSAERLKGVDSTLKIQPAKLEDSAVYLCASSLEAGEAFFGQGTRLTVV.

Here the CDR3 reads CSVEDSRESSYEQYF. The DNA for the CDR3 is TGCAGCGTTGAAGATTCGAGGGAAAGCTCCTACGAGCAGTACTTC. This chain uses TRBV29-1 with TRBJ2-7, with a weak D call TRBD2 (5 bases). Trimming left V 0 bases short and J 0 bases short, with 12 bases between. CDR3 length: 15 residues. Germline V gene sequence: CDR1 SQVTM, CDR2 ANQGSEA.

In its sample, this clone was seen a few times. The CDR3 region is CASSYRTGGNEQYF. Here the CDR3 DNA reads TGTGCCAGCAGTTACCGTACAGGGGGGAACGAGCAGTACTTC. The chain recombines TRBV6-2 or TRBV6-3 with TRBJ2-7; 8 bases align to TRBD1. Trimming at V came to 2 bases and at J to 5 bases, leaving 5 bases not matched to a gene. There are 14 residues in the CDR3. The germline V gene has CDR1 MNHEY and CDR2 SVGEGT.

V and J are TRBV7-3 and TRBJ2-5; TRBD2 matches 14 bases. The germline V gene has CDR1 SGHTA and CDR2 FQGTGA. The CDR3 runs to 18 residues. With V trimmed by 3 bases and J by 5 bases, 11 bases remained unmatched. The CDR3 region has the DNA TGTGCCAGCAGCTTCGGGACTAGCGGGAGCCCCAAACGGGAGACCCAGTACTTC. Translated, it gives CASSFGTSGSPKRETQYF.

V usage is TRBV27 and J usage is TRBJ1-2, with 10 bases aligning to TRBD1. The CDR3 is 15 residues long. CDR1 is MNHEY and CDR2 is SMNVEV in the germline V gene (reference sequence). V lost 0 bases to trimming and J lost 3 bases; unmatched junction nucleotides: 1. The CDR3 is CASSLSGTGDYGYTF. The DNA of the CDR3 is TGTGCCAGCAGTTTATCCGGGACAGGGGACTATGGCTACACCTTC.

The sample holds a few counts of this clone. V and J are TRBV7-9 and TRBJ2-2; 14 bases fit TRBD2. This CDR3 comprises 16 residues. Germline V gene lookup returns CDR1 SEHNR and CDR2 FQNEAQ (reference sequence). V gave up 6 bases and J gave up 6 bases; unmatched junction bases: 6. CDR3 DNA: TGTGCCAGCAGGGATCGACTAGCGGGAGGGCCCGGGGAGCTGTTTTTT. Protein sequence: CASRDRLAGGPGELFF. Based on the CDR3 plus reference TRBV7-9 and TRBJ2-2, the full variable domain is DTGVSQNPRHKITKRGQNVTFRCDPISEHNRLYWYRQTLGQGPEFLTYFQNEAQLEKSRLLSDRFSAERPKGSFSTLEIQRTEQGDSAMYLCASRDRLAGGPGELFFGEGSRLTVL.

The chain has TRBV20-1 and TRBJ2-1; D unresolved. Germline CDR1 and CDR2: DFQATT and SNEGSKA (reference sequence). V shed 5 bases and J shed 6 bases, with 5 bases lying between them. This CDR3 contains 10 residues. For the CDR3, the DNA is TGCAGTGCTTACAGCAATGAGCAGTTCTTC. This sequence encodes CSAYSNEQFF.

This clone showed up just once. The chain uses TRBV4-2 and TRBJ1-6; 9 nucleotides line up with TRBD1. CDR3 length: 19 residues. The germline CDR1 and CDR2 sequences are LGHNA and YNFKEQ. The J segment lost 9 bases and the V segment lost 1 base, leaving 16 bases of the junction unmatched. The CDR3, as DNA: TGTGCCAGCAGCCAAGGGATGTCGGGACAGGGATTTAGGGGTTCACCCCTCCACTTT. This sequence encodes CASSQGMSGQGFRGSPLHF.

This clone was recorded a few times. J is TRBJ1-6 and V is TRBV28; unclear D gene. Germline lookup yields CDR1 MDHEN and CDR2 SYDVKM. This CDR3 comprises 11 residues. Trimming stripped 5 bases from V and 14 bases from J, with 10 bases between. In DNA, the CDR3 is TGTGCCAGCAGTATCCCTATCACCCTCCACTTT. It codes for CASSIPITLHF.

Written as DNA, the CDR3 is TGTGCCAGCCCCGGGACTAGCGGGAAAAGCACAGATACGCAGTATTTT. It yields the protein CASPGTSGKSTDTQYF. The chain couples TRBV2 to TRBJ2-3; 13 bases align to TRBD2. Germline V gene lookup returns CDR1 SNHLY and CDR2 FYNNEI. The CDR3 has 16 residues. V gave up 8 bases and J gave up 0 bases; unmatched junction bases: 5.

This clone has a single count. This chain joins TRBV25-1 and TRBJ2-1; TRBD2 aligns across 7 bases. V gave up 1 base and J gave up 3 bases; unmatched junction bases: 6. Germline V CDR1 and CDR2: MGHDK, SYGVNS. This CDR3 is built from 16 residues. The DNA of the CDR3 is TGTGCCAGCAGTGAATCTGGGGGAGGGGACTACAATGAGCAGTTCTTC. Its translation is CASSESGGGDYNEQFF.

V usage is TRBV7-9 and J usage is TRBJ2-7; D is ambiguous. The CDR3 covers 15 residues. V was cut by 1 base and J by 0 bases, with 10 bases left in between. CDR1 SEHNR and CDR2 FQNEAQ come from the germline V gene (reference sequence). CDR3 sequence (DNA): TGTGCCAGCAGCTTAGGAGGTATTAGCTCCTACGAGCAGTACTTC. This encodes CASSLGGISSYEQYF.

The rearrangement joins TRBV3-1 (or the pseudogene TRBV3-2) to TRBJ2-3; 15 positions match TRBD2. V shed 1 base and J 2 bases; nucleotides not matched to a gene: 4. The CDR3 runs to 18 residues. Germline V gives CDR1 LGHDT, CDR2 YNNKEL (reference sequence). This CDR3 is CASSQGWTSGRATDTQYF. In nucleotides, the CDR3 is TGTGCCAGCAGCCAAGGATGGACTAGCGGGAGGGCCACAGATACGCAGTATTTT.

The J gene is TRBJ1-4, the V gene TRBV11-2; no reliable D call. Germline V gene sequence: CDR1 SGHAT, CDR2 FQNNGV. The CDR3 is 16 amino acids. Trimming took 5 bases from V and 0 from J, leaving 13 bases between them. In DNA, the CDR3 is TGTGCCAGCAGCCCAGCGGACGGCGCAACTAATGAAAAACTGTTTTTT. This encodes CASSPADGATNEKLFF.

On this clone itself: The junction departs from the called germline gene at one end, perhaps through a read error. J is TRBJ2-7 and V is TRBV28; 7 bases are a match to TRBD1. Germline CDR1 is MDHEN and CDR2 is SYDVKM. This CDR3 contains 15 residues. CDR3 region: CASSFTGTVNDPPFF. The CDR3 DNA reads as TGTGCCAGCAGTTTCACCGGGACAGTGAACGATCCTCCCTTCTTC.

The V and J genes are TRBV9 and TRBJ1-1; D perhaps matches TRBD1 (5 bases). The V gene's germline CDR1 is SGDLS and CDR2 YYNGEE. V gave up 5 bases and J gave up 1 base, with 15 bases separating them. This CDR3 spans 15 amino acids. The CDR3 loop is CASSITWTQNTEAFF. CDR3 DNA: TGTGCCAGCAGTATAACTTGGACACAGAACACTGAAGCTTTCTTT. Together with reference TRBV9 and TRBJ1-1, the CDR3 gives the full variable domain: DSGVTQTPKHLITATGQRVTLRCSPRSGDLSVYWYQQSLDQGLQFLIQYYNGEERAKGNILERFSAQQFPDLHSELNLSSLELGDSALYFCASSITWTQNTEAFFGQGTRLTVV.

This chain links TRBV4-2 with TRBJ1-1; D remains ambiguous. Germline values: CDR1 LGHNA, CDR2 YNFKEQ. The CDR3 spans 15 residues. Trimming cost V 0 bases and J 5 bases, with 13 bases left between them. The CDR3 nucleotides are TGTGCCAGCAGCCAAGATAGGGAGGTGAGAACTGAAGCTTTCTTT. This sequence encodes CASSQDREVRTEAFF.